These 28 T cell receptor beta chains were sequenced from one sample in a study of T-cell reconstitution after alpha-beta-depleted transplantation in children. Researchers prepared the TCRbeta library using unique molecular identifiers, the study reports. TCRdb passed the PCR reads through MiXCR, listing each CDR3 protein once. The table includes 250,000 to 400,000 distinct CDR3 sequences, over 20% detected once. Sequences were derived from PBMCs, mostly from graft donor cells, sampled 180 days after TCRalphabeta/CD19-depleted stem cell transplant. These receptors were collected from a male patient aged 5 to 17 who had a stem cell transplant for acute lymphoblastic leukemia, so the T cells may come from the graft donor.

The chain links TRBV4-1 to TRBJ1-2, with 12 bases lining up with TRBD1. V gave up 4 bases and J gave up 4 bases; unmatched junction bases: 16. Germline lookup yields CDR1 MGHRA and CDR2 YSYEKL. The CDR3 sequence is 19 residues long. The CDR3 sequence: CASSLLPRDRGRLSYGYTF. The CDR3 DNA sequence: TGCGCCAGCAGCCTTCTTCCACGGGACAGGGGGCGTCTTAGCTATGGCTACACCTTC.

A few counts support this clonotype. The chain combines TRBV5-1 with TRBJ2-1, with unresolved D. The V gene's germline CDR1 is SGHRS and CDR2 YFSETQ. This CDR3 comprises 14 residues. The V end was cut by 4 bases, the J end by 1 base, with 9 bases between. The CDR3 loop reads CASSGWVSYNEQFF. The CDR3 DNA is TGCGCCAGCAGCGGGTGGGTTTCCTACAATGAGCAGTTCTTC.

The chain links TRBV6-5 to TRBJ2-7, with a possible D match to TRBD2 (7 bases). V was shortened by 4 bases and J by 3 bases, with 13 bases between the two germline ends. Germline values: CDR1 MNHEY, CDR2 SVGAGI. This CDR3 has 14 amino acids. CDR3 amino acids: CASSWGGGSYEQYF. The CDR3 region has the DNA TGTGCCAGCAGTTGGGGGGGCGGGAGCTACGAGCAGTACTTC.

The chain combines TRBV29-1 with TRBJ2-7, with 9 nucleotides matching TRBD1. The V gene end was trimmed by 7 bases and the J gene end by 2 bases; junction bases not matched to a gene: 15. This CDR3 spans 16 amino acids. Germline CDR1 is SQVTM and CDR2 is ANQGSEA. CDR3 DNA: TGCAGCGCCGTTATATACTCCGGGACAGGGACCTACGAGCAGTACTTC. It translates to CSAVIYSGTGTYEQYF.

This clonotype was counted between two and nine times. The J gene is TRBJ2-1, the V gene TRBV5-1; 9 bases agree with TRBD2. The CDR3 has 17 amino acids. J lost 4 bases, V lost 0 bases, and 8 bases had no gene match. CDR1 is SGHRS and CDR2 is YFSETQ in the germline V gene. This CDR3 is CASSLEVAGGVYNEQFF. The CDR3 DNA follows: TGCGCCAGCAGCTTGGAAGTGGCGGGAGGGGTTTACAATGAGCAGTTCTTC. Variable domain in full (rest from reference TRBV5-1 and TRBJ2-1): KAGVTQTPRYLIKTRGQQVTLSCSPISGHRSVSWYQQTPGQGLQFLFEYFSETQRNKGNFPGRFSGRQFSNSRSEMNVSTLELGDSALYLCASSLEVAGGVYNEQFFGPGTRLTVL.

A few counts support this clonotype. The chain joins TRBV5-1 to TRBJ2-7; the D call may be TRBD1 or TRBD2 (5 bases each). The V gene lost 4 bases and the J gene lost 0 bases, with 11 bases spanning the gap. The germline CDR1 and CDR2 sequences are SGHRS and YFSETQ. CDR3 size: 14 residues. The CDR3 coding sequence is TGCGCCAGCAGCGGGGACCCAAACTCCTACGAGCAGTACTTC. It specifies CASSGDPNSYEQYF. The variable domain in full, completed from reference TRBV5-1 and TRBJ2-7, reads KAGVTQTPRYLIKTRGQQVTLSCSPISGHRSVSWYQQTPGQGLQFLFEYFSETQRNKGNFPGRFSGRQFSNSRSEMNVSTLELGDSALYLCASSGDPNSYEQYFGPGTRLTVT.

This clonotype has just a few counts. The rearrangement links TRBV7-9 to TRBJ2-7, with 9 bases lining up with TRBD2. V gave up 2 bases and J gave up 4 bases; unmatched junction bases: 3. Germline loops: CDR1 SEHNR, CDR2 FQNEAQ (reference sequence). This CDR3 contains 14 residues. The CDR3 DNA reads TGTGCCAGCAGCTTATCTAGCGGGGAATACGAGCAGTACTTC. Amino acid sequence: CASSLSSGEYEQYF.

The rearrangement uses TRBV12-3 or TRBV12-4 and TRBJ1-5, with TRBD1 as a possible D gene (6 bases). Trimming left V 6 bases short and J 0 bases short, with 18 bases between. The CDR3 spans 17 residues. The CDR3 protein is CASSRNYWTDSNQPQHF. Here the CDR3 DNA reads TGTGCCAGCAGCCGAAACTATTGGACAGATAGCAATCAGCCCCAGCATTTT.

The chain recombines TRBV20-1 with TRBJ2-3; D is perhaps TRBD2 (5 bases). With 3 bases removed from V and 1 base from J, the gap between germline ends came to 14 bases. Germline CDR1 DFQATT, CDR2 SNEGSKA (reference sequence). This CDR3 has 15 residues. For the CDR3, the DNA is TGCAGTGCTAGTGAAAGGCTGGAGGGCACAGATACGCAGTATTTT. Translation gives CSASERLEGTDTQYF.

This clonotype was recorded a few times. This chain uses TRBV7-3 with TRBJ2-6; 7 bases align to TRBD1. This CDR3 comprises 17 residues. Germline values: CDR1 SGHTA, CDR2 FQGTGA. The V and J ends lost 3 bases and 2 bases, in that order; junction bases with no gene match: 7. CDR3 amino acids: CASSFRGTGTGANVLTF. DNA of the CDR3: TGTGCCAGCAGCTTCAGGGGGACGGGCACTGGGGCCAACGTCCTGACTTTC. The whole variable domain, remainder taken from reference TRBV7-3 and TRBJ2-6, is GAGVSQTPSNKVTEKGKYVELRCDPISGHTALYWYRQSLGQGPEFLIYFQGTGAADDSGLPNDRFFAVRPEGSVSTLKIQRTERGDSAVYLCASSFRGTGTGANVLTFGAGSRLTVL.

CDR3 sequence: CAIRRTGYNEQFF. CDR3 sequence (DNA): TGTGCCATCAGGCGGACAGGGTACAATGAGCAGTTCTTC. The rearrangement links TRBV2 to TRBJ2-1, with 8 bases identical to TRBD1. In germline, CDR1 is SNHLY, CDR2 FYNNEI. V lost 10 bases to trimming and J lost 4 bases; unmatched junction nucleotides: 6. The CDR3 is 13 amino acids.

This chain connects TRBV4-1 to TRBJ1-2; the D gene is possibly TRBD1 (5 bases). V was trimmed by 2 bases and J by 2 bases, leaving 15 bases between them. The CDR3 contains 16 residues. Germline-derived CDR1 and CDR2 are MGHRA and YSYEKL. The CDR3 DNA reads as TGCGCCAGCAGCCAACCGGCGGGGACGGGGAACTATGGCTACACCTTC. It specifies CASSQPAGTGNYGYTF.

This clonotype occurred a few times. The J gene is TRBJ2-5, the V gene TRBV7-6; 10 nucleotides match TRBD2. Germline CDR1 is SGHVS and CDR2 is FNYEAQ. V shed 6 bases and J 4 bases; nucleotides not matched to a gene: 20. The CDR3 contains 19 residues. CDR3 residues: CASRLTLAGVAIRGETQYF. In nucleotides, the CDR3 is TGTGCCAGCAGACTTACTCTAGCGGGAGTTGCCATACGAGGAGAGACCCAGTACTTC.

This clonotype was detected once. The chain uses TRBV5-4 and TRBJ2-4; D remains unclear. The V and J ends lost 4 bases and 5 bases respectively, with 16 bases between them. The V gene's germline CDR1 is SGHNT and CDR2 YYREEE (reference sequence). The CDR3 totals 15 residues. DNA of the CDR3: TGTGCCAGCAGCGCTAAGGTCAGAGGAGAAAACATTCAGTACTTC. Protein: CASSAKVRGENIQYF.

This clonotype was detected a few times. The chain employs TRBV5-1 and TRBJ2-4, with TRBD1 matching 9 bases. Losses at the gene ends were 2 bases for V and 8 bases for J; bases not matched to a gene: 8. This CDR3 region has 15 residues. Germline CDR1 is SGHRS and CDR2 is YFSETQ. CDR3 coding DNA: TGCGCCAGCAGCTTCGTTACAGGGGGCGGGGACATTCAGTACTTC. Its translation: CASSFVTGGGDIQYF.

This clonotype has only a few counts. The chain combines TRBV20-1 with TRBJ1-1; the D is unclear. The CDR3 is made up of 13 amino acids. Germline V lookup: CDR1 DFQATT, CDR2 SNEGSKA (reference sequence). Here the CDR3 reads CSEEGNTNTEAFF. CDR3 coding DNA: TGCAGCGAAGAGGGTAATACGAACACTGAAGCTTTCTTT.

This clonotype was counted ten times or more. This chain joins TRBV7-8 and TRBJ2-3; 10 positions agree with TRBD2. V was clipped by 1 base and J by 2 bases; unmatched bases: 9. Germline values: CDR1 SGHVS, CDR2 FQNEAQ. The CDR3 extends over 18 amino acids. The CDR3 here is CASSLGTSGFFSTDTQYF. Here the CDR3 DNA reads TGTGCCAGCAGCTTAGGGACTAGCGGCTTCTTCTCCACAGATACGCAGTATTTT.

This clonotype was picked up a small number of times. In DNA form, the CDR3 reads TGTGCCAGCAGTGTGGGGGGGGCAGACTCAGCCCAGCATTTT. Translating gives CASSVGGADSAQHF. The chain recombines TRBV12-3 or TRBV12-4 with TRBJ1-5; a possible D gene is TRBD1 (6 bases). CDR3 size: 14 residues. V dropped 5 bases and J dropped 11 bases, with 19 bases sitting between them.

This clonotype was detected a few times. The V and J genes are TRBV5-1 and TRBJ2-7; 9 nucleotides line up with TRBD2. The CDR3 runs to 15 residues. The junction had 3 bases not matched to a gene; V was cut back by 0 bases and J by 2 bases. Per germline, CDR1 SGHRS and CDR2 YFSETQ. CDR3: CASSLVAGGPYEQYF. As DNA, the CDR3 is TGCGCCAGCAGCTTGGTTGCGGGGGGGCCCTACGAGCAGTACTTC.

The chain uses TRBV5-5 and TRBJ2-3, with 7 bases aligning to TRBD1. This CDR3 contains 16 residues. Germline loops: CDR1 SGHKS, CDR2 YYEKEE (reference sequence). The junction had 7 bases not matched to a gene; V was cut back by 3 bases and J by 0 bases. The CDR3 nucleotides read TGTGCCAGCAGCTCCCGACAGGGAGTGAGCACAGATACGCAGTATTTT. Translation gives CASSSRQGVSTDTQYF.

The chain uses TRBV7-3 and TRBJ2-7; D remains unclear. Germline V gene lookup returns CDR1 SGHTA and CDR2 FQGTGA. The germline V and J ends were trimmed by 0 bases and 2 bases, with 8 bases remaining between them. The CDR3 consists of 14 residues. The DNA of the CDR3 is TGTGCCAGCAGCTTAACTGGCTGGGCCTACGAGCAGTACTTC. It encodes CASSLTGWAYEQYF. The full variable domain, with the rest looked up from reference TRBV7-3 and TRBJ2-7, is GAGVSQTPSNKVTEKGKYVELRCDPISGHTALYWYRQSLGQGPEFLIYFQGTGAADDSGLPNDRFFAVRPEGSVSTLKIQRTERGDSAVYLCASSLTGWAYEQYFGPGTRLTVT.

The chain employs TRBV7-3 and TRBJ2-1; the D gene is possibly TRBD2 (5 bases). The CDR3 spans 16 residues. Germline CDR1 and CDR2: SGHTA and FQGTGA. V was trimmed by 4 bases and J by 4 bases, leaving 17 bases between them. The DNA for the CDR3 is TGTGCCAGCAGCTCCGGCCGCCGGACGGGGTACAATGAGCAGTTCTTC. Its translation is CASSSGRRTGYNEQFF. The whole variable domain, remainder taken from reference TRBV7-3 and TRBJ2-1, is GAGVSQTPSNKVTEKGKYVELRCDPISGHTALYWYRQSLGQGPEFLIYFQGTGAADDSGLPNDRFFAVRPEGSVSTLKIQRTERGDSAVYLCASSSGRRTGYNEQFFGPGTRLTVL.

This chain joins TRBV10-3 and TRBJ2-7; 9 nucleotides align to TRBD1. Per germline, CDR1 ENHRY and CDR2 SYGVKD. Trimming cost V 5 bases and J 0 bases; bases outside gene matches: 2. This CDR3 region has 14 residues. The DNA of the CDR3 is TGTGCCATCAGTCGGACAGGGGCCTCCTACGAGCAGTACTTC. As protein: CAISRTGASYEQYF.

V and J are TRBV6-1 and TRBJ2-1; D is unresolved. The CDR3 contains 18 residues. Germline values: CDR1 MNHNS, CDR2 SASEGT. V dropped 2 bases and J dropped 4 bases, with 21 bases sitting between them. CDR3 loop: CASSENVFRLDLYNEQFF. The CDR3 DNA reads TGTGCCAGCAGTGAAAATGTGTTTAGGCTAGACCTATACAATGAGCAGTTCTTC.

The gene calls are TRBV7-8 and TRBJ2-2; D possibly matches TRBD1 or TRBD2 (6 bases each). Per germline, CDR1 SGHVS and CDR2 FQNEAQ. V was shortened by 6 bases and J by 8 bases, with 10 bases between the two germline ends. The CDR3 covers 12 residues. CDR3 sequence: CASRGGWGELFF. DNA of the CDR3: TGTGCCAGCAGGGGGGGCTGGGGGGAGCTGTTTTTT.

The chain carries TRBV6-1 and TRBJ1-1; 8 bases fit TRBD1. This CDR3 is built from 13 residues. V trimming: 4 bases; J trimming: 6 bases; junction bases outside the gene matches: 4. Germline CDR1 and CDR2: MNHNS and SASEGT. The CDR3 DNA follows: TGTGCCAGCAGTGCGGACAGGGCGTCTGAAGCTTTCTTT. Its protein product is CASSADRASEAFF.

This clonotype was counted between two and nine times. The CDR3 sequence: CASSLGELSGANVLTF. The CDR3 nucleotides are TGTGCCAGCAGCTTAGGGGAGTTGTCTGGGGCCAACGTCCTGACTTTC. V usage is TRBV7-9 and J usage is TRBJ2-6; D may be TRBD2 (5 bases). Germline CDR1 reads SEHNR; CDR2 reads FQNEAQ (reference sequence). The ends were cut back, 1 base at V and 1 base at J, with 8 bases in the middle. This CDR3 comprises 16 residues.

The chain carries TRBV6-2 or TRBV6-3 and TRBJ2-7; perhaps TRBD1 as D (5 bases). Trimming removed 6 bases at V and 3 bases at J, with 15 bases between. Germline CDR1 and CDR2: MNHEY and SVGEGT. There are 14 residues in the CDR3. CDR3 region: CASSLDSQNYEQYF. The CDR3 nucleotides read TGTGCCAGCAGCCTTGACAGCCAGAACTACGAGCAGTACTTC.